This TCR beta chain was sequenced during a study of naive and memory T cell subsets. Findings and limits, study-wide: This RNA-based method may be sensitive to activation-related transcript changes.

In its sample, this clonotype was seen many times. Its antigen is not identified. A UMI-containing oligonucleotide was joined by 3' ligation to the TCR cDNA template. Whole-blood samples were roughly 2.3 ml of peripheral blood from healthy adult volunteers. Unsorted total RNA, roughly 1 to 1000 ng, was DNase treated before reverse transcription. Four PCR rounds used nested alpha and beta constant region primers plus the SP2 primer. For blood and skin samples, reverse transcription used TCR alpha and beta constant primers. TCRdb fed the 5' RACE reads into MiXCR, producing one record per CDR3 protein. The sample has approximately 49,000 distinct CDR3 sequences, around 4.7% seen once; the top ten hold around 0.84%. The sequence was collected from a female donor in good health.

CDR3: CSVEGVTGHYGYTF. For the CDR3, the DNA is TGCAGCGTGGAGGGGGTGACAGGGCACTATGGCTACACCTTC. The V call is TRBV29-1, the J call TRBJ1-2, with 7 bases that match TRBD1. Per the germline V gene, CDR1 is SQVTM and CDR2 is ANQGSEA. CDR3 length: 14 residues. The trim removed 6 bases at V and 3 bases at J, leaving 10 bases unmatched.